The 22 T cell receptor beta chains below come from one sample, sequenced in a study of control samples from healthy donors and cancer patients. The data were produced by immunoSEQ multiplex PCR, yet TCRdb's version contains in-frame clones alone and is incomplete. The sample carries about 93,000 clones, about 88% recorded once. Material: blood. All receptors come from a woman in her sixties or seventies in good health.

The chain links TRBV9 to TRBJ2-2; 9 bases are shared with TRBD2. The CDR3 has 17 amino acids. Germline V gene lookup returns CDR1 SGDLS and CDR2 YYNGEE. V dropped 4 bases and J dropped 1; count of bases not matched to a gene: 8. The CDR3 protein is CASSFGLARLNTGELFF. Written as DNA, the CDR3 is TGTGCCAGCAGCTTCGGACTAGCGCGTTTGAACACCGGGGAGCTGTTTTTT.

The DNA of the CDR3 is TGTGCCAGCAGCTTAGGCGGGGGAAGGAGCAATCAGCCCCAGCATTTT. Amino acids: CASSLGGGRSNQPQHF. V and J are TRBV13 and TRBJ1-5; D perhaps matches TRBD1 (5 bases). The V and J ends lost 0 bases and 1 base respectively, with 10 bases between them. Looked up from germline, CDR1 is PRHDT and CDR2 is FYEKMQ (reference sequence). CDR3 length: 16 amino acids.

The chain employs TRBV10-2 and TRBJ2-5, with TRBD1 matching over 8 bases. The germline V gene has CDR1 WSHSY and CDR2 SAAADI. The CDR3 contains 13 residues. With 7 bases clipped from V and 5 bases from J, the junction kept 6 bases outside the gene matches. CDR3 sequence (DNA): TGCGCCAGCACCTTCGACAGGGGCGAGACCCAGTACTTC. Translating it yields CASTFDRGETQYF.

The V gene is TRBV6-7, the J gene TRBJ1-4; D might be TRBD1 (5 bases). TRBV6-7 is noted as an ORF with a role that remains uncertain. This CDR3 spans 12 amino acids. This CDR3 reads CTNQGTEEKLFF. The DNA for the CDR3 is TGTACCAACCAGGGCACCGAGGAAAAACTGTTTTTT.

The V and J genes are TRBV2 and TRBJ1-2; D not certain. This CDR3 has 14 residues. Germline V lookup: CDR1 SNHLY, CDR2 FYNNEI. V dropped 4 bases and J dropped 1 base, with 10 bases sitting between them. In nucleotides, the CDR3 is TGTGCCAGCAGTGCGACCCCCGGTAACTATGGCTACACCTTC. This sequence encodes CASSATPGNYGYTF.

V and J are TRBV27 and TRBJ1-1; 7 bases line up with TRBD1. V shed 1 base, J shed 6 bases, and the junction held 5 bases outside the gene matches. CDR3 length equals 14 residues. In germline, CDR1 is MNHEY, CDR2 SMNVEV (reference sequence). The CDR3 sequence: CASSLWEGAAEAFF. DNA of the CDR3: TGTGCCAGCAGTTTATGGGAGGGGGCGGCTGAAGCTTTCTTT.

V is TRBV7-8 and J is TRBJ1-4; D is undetermined. Trimming took 0 bases from V and 5 from J, leaving 13 bases between them. The V gene's germline CDR1 is SGHVS and CDR2 FQNEAQ. CDR3 size: 16 residues. CDR3 sequence reads: CASSLATRGGNEKLFF. CDR3 sequence (DNA): TGTGCCAGCAGCTTAGCGACCCGGGGTGGGAATGAAAAACTGTTTTTT.

The chain has TRBV20-1 and TRBJ1-5, with D hard to call. This CDR3 contains 14 residues. CDR1 DFQATT and CDR2 SNEGSKA come from the germline V gene (reference sequence). Trimming stripped 5 bases from V and 4 bases from J, with 15 bases between. CDR3 in DNA: TGCAGTGCTCGTGCCATCGCCCCTAATCAGCCCCAGCATTTT. Translating it yields CSARAIAPNQPQHF.

The DNA for the CDR3 is TGTGCCAGCTCACCGTCGGCTAGCGGGATAGATACGCAGTATTTT. Protein sequence: CASSPSASGIDTQYF. This chain connects TRBV18 to TRBJ2-3; 9 bases map to TRBD2. Unmatched junction bases numbered 6, after V lost 3 bases and J lost 5 bases. Germline loops: CDR1 KGHSH, CDR2 LQKENI. This CDR3 is built from 15 residues.

The V and J genes are TRBV6-1 and TRBJ1-5; D not resolved. The CDR3 totals 15 residues. The germline CDR1 and CDR2 sequences are MNHNS and SASEGT. Trimming left V 2 bases short and J 6 bases short, with 14 bases between. The CDR3 region is CASSENGLETQPQHF. The CDR3 nucleotides are TGTGCCAGCAGTGAAAACGGGTTGGAGACTCAGCCCCAGCATTTT.

The sample holds a few counts of this clone. This chain joins TRBV13 and TRBJ2-2; TRBD2 matches 8 bases. This CDR3 is 16 amino acids long. The germline V gene has CDR1 PRHDT and CDR2 FYEKMQ (reference sequence). Trimming at V came to 2 bases and at J to 4 bases, leaving 6 bases not matched to a gene. The CDR3 DNA reads TGTGCCAGCAGCTTACGCGGGAGGTTGGGCACCGGGGAGCTGTTTTTT. Protein sequence: CASSLRGRLGTGELFF. Combining the CDR3 with reference TRBV13 and TRBJ2-2 gives the whole variable domain AAGVIQSPRHLIKEKRETATLKCYPIPRHDTVYWYQQGPGQDPQFLISFYEKMQSDKGSIPDRFSAQQFSDYHSELNMSSLELGDSALYFCASSLRGRLGTGELFFGEGSRLTVL.

A few counts support this clone. The chain is built from TRBV10-3 and TRBJ2-1; perhaps TRBD2 as D (5 bases). The CDR3 runs 14 residues. Trimming pared 3 bases from V and 8 bases from J, leaving 14 bases between. Germline-derived CDR1 and CDR2 are ENHRY and SYGVKD. The CDR3 nucleotides read TGTGCCATCAGTGATTCACTAGTGGTGGATGAGCAGTTCTTC. This sequence encodes CAISDSLVVDEQFF.

The gene calls are TRBV2 and TRBJ1-1; 9 nucleotides match TRBD1. The CDR3 length is 15 residues. V shed 0 bases and J 4 bases; nucleotides not matched to a gene: 3. Germline V gene data show CDR1 as SNHLY and CDR2 as FYNNEI. Here the CDR3 reads CASSEARTGATEAFF. The CDR3 DNA follows: TGTGCCAGCAGTGAAGCGCGGACAGGGGCCACTGAAGCTTTCTTT.

V usage is TRBV18 and J usage is TRBJ2-5; 11 bases are shared with TRBD2. Germline V CDR1 and CDR2: KGHSH, LQKENI. The CDR3 totals 16 residues. The V and J ends lost 2 bases and 2 bases, in that order; junction bases with no gene match: 4. CDR3 in DNA: TGTGCCAGCTCACCAGAAATAGCGGGGGGGCAAGAGACCCAGTACTTC. This sequence encodes CASSPEIAGGQETQYF.

In regard to this clone: An end of the junction differs from the germline gene, which may be a read error. The V and J genes are TRBV7-7 and TRBJ2-5; D ambiguous. CDR1 and CDR2 from the germline V gene are SSHAT and FNYEAQ (reference sequence). CDR3 size: 13 residues. This CDR3 reads CASSLPGQETQYF. In DNA form, the CDR3 reads TGTGCTAGCAGCCTCCCGGGTCAAGAGACCCAGTACTTC.

This clone was recorded only once. The chain carries TRBV7-9 and TRBJ1-6; possible D gene TRBD1, 5 bases. The germline V gene has CDR1 SEHNR and CDR2 FQNEAQ (reference sequence). The CDR3 is 13 amino acids. V lost 3 bases and J lost 8, with 8 bases in between. Here the CDR3 DNA reads TGTGCCAGCAGCTTGCAGGGAGATTCACCCCTCCACTTT. Protein product: CASSLQGDSPLHF.

The chain employs TRBV3-1 (or the pseudogene TRBV3-2) and TRBJ1-5, with a weak D call TRBD1 (5 bases). The CDR3 runs to 13 residues. The V and J ends lost 6 bases and 6 bases respectively, with 12 bases between them. CDR1 is LGHDT, CDR2 YNNKEL, per germline (reference sequence). CDR3 DNA sequence: TGTGCCAGCAGTCCATGGGGCGGTCAGCCCCAGCATTTT. Its protein product is CASSPWGGQPQHF.

The sample holds many counts of this clone. The chain employs TRBV7-3 and TRBJ2-2; D call uncertain. CDR3 length: 12 residues. Trimming shortened V by 4 bases and J by 3 bases, and 3 bases separated the two germline ends. CDR1 and CDR2 (germline): SGHTA, FQGTGA. This CDR3 is CASSSYTGELFF. For the CDR3, the DNA is TGTGCCAGCAGCTCCTACACCGGGGAGCTGTTTTTT.

The chain carries TRBV18 and TRBJ1-3, with D hard to call. Trimming stripped 6 bases from V and 4 bases from J, with 19 bases between. The CDR3 is 16 residues long. From germline, CDR1 is KGHSH and CDR2 LQKENI. This CDR3 reads CASSSLAAVDGNTIYF. As DNA, the CDR3 is TGTGCCAGCTCGTCGTTGGCAGCAGTCGACGGAAACACCATATATTTT.

The chain has TRBV7-2 and TRBJ2-7; 8 bases are a match to TRBD1. The V and J ends lost 6 bases and 2 bases, in that order; junction bases with no gene match: 9. The CDR3 is 15 amino acids. Germline V gene data show CDR1 as SGHTA and CDR2 as FQGNSA. The CDR3 loop is CASSSDRAGTYEQYF. CDR3 DNA: TGTGCCAGCAGTTCGGACAGGGCGGGGACCTACGAGCAGTACTTC.

The chain is built from TRBV7-2 and TRBJ1-3; unclear D gene. V was clipped by 0 bases and J by 1 base, with 7 bases between them. CDR3 length: 15 amino acids. In germline, CDR1 is SGHTA, CDR2 FQGNSA. CDR3: CASSLARGSGNTIYF. CDR3 DNA: TGTGCCAGCAGCTTAGCGCGGGGATCTGGAAACACCATATATTTT.

V and J are TRBV7-9 and TRBJ2-5; D not resolved. Germline CDR1 and CDR2: SEHNR and FQNEAQ (reference sequence). The CDR3 is 11 residues long. V was shortened by 7 bases and J by 2 bases, with 5 bases between the two germline ends. CDR3 sequence reads: CASTRQETQYF. Here the CDR3 DNA reads TGTGCCAGCACCCGTCAAGAGACCCAGTACTTC. Using reference TRBV7-9 and TRBJ2-5 for the parts outside the CDR3, the full variable domain is DTGVSQNPRHKITKRGQNVTFRCDPISEHNRLYWYRQTLGQGPEFLTYFQNEAQLEKSRLLSDRFSAERPKGSFSTLEIQRTEQGDSAMYLCASTRQETQYFGPGTRLLVL.